This is a list of T cell receptor beta chains from one sample in a study of siplizumab effects on memory and regulatory T cells. Generated by immunoSEQ multiplex PCR, the TCRdb table keeps only in-frame clones and is missing some. The sample records 80,000 to 130,000 clones, around 90% being singletons. The sequenced sample was CD4+ T cells sorted from blood. These receptors were obtained from a human donor in good health. Some clones in this sample may be carry-over from other donors' samples. Each CDR3 is given with its conserved first and last residue. The D gene is left open where the match is weak. Size tells how often a clone was seen (once, few, many) or the class of an expanded clone, and some rows leave it out.

D gene,clone size,J gene,V gene,CDR3 protein,CDR3 DNA
NA,NA,TRBJ1-5,TRBV15,CATSREYQPQHF,TGTGCCACCAGCAGGGAATATCAGCCCCAGCATTTT
TRBD1,NA,TRBJ1-1,TRBV5-1,CASSLTYPGQGKTTEAFF,TGCGCCAGCAGCTTGACTTATCCGGGACAGGGGAAGACCACTGAAGCTTTCTTT
TRBD1,NA,TRBJ2-5,TRBV9,CASSPDRGRETQYF,TGTGCCAGCAGCCCCGACAGGGGGCGAGAGACCCAGTACTTC
NA,NA,TRBJ2-1,TRBV5-1,CASSLAQGYLSYNEQFF,TGCGCCAGCAGCTTGGCACAGGGCTATTTATCCTACAATGAGCAGTTCTTC
NA,NA,TRBJ2-1,TRBV19,CASSTDSSYNEQFF,TGTGCCAGTAGTACCGACAGCTCCTACAATGAGCAGTTCTTC
NA,NA,TRBJ2-7,TRBV29-1,CSVEVPGSWFEQYF,TGCAGCGTTGAAGTTCCGGGCAGTTGGTTCGAGCAGTACTTC
TRBD2,NA,TRBJ2-1,TRBV7-2,CASSQGLAGGRSEQFF,TGTGCCAGCAGCCAGGGCTTGGCGGGAGGGCGTAGTGAGCAGTTCTTC
NA,NA,TRBJ2-4,TRBV6-6,CASSWGNREAKNIQYF,TGTGCCAGCAGTTGGGGAAACAGGGAAGCCAAAAACATTCAGTACTTC
TRBD2,NA,TRBJ2-7,TRBV18,CASSPSVLAVTYEQYF,TGTGCCAGCTCACCATCGGTCCTAGCGGTAACCTACGAGCAGTACTTC
TRBD1,NA,TRBJ2-1,TRBV27,CASSLQGAPNNEQFF,TGTGCCAGCAGTTTACAGGGGGCCCCAAACAATGAGCAGTTCTTC
TRBD1,once,TRBJ1-2,TRBV5-1,CASSQAPGTEIYGYTF,TGCGCCAGCAGCCAAGCTCCCGGGACAGAAATCTATGGCTACACCTTC
NA,NA,TRBJ1-2,TRBV7-9,CASSQTTASNYGYTF,TGTGCCAGCAGCCAAACCACAGCTTCAAACTATGGCTACACCTTC
TRBD1,NA,TRBJ1-4,TRBV27,CASSGTYRGRDEKLFF,TGTGCCAGCAGCGGGACTTACAGGGGCCGCGATGAAAAACTGTTTTTT
NA,NA,TRBJ2-2,TRBV5-1,CASSLREAGHTGELFF,TGCGCCAGCAGCTTGCGTGAGGCTGGCCACACCGGGGAGCTGTTTTTT
NA,few,TRBJ2-7,TRBV5-1,CASSLMGGNTYEQYF,TGCGCCAGCAGCCTAATGGGGGGCAACACCTACGAGCAGTACTTC
NA,NA,TRBJ2-5,TRBV27,CASSLNRYAGEETQYF,TGTGCCAGCAGTTTAAATCGGTACGCAGGGGAAGAGACCCAGTACTTC
TRBD2,NA,TRBJ2-3,TRBV6-5,CASSYSAGGSTDTQYF,TGTGCCAGCAGTTACTCGGCGGGAGGAAGCACAGATACGCAGTATTTT
NA,NA,TRBJ2-7,TRBV19,CASSMRQNSYEQYF,TGTGCCAGTAGTATGAGGCAGAATTCCTACGAGCAGTACTTC
TRBD1,NA,TRBJ2-5,TRBV19,CASNPGDRYQETQYF,TGTGCCAGTAACCCCGGGGACAGGTACCAAGAGACCCAGTACTTC
TRBD1,NA,TRBJ1-6,TRBV6-5,CASSRPGTDNSPLHF,TGTGCCAGCAGCCGCCCCGGGACAGATAATTCACCCCTCCACTTT
NA,NA,TRBJ1-2,TRBV19,CASDTPGMDYGYTF,TGTGCCAGTGACACTCCAGGGATGGACTATGGCTACACCTTC
NA,NA,TRBJ1-5,TRBV10-3,CAISDSNQPQHF,TGTGCCATCAGTGATTCGAATCAGCCCCAGCATTTT
TRBD2,NA,TRBJ2-3,TRBV6-5,CASRGLALLDTQYF,TGTGCCAGCAGGGGACTAGCGCTTTTGGATACGCAGTATTTT
TRBD2,NA,TRBJ2-1,TRBV29-1,CSVDRSGGPGNEQFF,TGCAGCGTTGATCGGTCGGGAGGGCCGGGAAATGAGCAGTTCTTC
NA,NA,TRBJ1-3,TRBV28,CASRFGASSGNTIYF,TGTGCCAGCAGATTCGGGGCGAGCTCTGGAAACACCATATATTTT
NA,NA,TRBJ2-5,TRBV29-1,CSVDPGTRETQYF,TGCAGCGTTGACCCAGGGACCCGAGAGACCCAGTACTTC
TRBD2,once,TRBJ2-1,TRBV12-5,CASGLGLAGGRDEQFF,TGTGCTAGTGGTTTGGGACTAGCGGGAGGTCGGGATGAGCAGTTCTTC
NA,NA,TRBJ2-7,TRBV7-9,CASSLRADSYEQYF,TGTGCCAGCAGCTTGCGGGCAGATTCCTACGAGCAGTACTTC
TRBD2,NA,TRBJ2-2,TRBV5-1,CASSLQTSGPAAGELFF,TGCGCCAGCAGCTTACAGACTAGCGGTCCGGCGGCCGGGGAGCTGTTTTTT
NA,NA,TRBJ2-1,TRBV2,CASRPGLGVYNEQFF,TGTGCCAGCAGGCCGGGATTGGGCGTATACAATGAGCAGTTCTTC
TRBD2,NA,TRBJ2-7,TRBV28,CASSRDYYEQYF,TGTGCCAGCAGCCGGGACTACTACGAGCAGTACTTC
TRBD1,once,TRBJ2-2,TRBV28,CASRPTGYNTGELFF,TGTGCCAGCAGACCGACAGGGTACAACACCGGGGAGCTGTTTTTT
NA,NA,TRBJ2-5,TRBV20-1,CSARVWDEQYF,TGCAGTGCTAGAGTGTGGGATGAGCAGTACTTC
TRBD1,NA,TRBJ1-2,TRBV5-6,CASSLRFQGAYGYTF,TGTGCCAGCAGCTTGAGGTTCCAGGGGGCCTATGGCTACACCTTC
TRBD2,once,TRBJ2-5,TRBV7-7,CASSLALAGETQYF,TGTGCTAGCAGCTTAGCTTTAGCGGGAGAGACCCAGTACTTC
NA,NA,TRBJ2-7,TRBV2,CASSLQNTWGRDLYEQYF,TGTGCCAGCAGTCTACAAAACACCTGGGGGAGAGACCTCTACGAGCAGTACTTC
TRBD2,NA,TRBJ2-3,TRBV18,CASSLLAGVGTDTQYF,TGTGCCAGCTCACTGCTAGCGGGAGTGGGCACAGATACGCAGTATTTT
NA,NA,TRBJ2-1,TRBV28,CASSLLGAYNEQFF,TGTGCCAGCAGTTTATTGGGTGCCTACAATGAGCAGTTCTTC
TRBD2,NA,TRBJ2-5,TRBV5-1,CASSFGGSQETQYF,TGCGCCAGCAGCTTTGGCGGGAGCCAAGAGACCCAGTACTTC
NA,few,TRBJ2-1,TRBV6-4,CASIAGESGIPLTDEQFF,TGTGCCAGCATTGCAGGGGAGAGCGGGATCCCCCTTACCGATGAGCAGTTCTTC
NA,NA,TRBJ2-7,TRBV27,CASSSEGTGRDEQYF,TGTGCCAGCAGTTCTGAAGGGACGGGTAGGGACGAGCAGTACTTC